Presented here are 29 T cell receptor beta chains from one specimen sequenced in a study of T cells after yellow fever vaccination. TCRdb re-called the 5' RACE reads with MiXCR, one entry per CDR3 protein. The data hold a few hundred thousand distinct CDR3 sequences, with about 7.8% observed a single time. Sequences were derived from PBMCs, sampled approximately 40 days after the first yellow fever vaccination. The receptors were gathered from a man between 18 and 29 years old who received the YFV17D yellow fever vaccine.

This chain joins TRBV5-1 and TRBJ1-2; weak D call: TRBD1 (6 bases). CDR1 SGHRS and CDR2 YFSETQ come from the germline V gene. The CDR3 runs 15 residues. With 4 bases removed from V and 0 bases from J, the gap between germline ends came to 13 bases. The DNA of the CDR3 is TGCGCCAGCAGCGAACGGACAGCCACTAACTATGGCTACACCTTC. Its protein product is CASSERTATNYGYTF.

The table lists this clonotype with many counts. CDR3 amino acids: CASSQERSVLNNEQFF. The CDR3 DNA follows: TGCGCCAGCAGCCAAGAACGTTCGGTACTGAACAATGAGCAGTTCTTC. The chain carries TRBV4-1 and TRBJ2-1; D call uncertain. The CDR3 spans 16 residues. Deletions cut 0 bases from V and 5 bases from J, with 14 bases between. Germline CDR1 and CDR2: MGHRA and YSYEKL.

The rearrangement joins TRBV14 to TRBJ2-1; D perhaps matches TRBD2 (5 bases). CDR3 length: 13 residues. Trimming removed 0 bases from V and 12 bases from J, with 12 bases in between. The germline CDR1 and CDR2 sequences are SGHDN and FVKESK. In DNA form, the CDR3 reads TGTGCCAGCAGCCAAGAACGGGGTGTTAGGCAGTTCTTC. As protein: CASSQERGVRQFF.

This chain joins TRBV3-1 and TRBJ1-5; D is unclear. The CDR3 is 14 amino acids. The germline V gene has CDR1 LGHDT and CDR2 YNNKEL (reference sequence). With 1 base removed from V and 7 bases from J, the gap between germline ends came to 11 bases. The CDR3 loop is CASSQGMGSQPQHF. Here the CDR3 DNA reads TGTGCCAGCAGCCAAGGGATGGGAAGCCAGCCCCAGCATTTT.

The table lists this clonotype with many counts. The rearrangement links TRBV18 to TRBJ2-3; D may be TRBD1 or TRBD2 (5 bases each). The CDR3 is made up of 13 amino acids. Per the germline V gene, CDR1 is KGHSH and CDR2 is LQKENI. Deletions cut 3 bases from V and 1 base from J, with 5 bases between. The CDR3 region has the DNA TGTGCCAGCTCACCGGGACGCACAGATACGCAGTATTTT. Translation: CASSPGRTDTQYF.

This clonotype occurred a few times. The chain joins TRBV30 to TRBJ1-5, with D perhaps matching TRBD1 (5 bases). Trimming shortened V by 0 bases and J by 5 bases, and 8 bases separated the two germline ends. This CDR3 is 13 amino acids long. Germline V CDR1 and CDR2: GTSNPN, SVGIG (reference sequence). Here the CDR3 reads CAWSVIGDQPQHF. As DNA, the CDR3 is TGTGCCTGGAGTGTAATAGGGGATCAGCCCCAGCATTTT.

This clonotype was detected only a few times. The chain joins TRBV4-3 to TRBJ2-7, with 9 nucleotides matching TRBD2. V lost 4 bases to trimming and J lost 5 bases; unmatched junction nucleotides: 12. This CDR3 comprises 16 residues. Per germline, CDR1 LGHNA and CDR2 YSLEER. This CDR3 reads CASSRVLAGSHNEQYF. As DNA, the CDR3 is TGCGCCAGCAGCCGGGTCCTAGCGGGGAGTCACAACGAGCAGTACTTC.

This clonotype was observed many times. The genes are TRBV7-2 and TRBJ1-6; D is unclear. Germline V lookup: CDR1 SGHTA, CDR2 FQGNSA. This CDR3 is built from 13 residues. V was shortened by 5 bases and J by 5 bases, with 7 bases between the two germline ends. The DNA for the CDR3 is TGTGCCAGCAGCCCTCTACATAATTCACCCCTCCACTTT. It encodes CASSPLHNSPLHF.

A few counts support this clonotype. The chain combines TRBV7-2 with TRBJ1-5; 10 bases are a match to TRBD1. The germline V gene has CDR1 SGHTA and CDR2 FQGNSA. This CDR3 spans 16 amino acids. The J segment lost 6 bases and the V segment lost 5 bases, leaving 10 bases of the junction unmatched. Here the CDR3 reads CASSLQGQGNGQPQHF. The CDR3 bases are TGTGCCAGCAGCCTACAGGGACAGGGGAACGGTCAGCCCCAGCATTTT.

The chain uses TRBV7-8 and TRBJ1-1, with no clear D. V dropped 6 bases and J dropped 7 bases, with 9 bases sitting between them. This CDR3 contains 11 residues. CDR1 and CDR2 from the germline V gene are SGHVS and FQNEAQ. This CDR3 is CASSPQLEAFF. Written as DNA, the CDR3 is TGTGCCAGCAGTCCACAGCTTGAAGCTTTCTTT.

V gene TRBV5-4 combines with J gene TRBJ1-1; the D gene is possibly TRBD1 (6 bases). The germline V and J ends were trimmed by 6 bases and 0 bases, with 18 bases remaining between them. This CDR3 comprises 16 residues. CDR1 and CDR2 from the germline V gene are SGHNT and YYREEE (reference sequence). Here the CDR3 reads CASTQGNSNMNTEAFF. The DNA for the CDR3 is TGTGCCAGCACCCAGGGGAACAGCAACATGAACACTGAAGCTTTCTTT.

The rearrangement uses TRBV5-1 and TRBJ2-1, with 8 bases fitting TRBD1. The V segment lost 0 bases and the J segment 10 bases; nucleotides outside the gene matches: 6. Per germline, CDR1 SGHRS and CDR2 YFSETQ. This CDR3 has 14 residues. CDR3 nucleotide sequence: TGCGCCAGCAGCTTGGGGTCAGGGGGCATGGAGCAGTTCTTC. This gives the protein CASSLGSGGMEQFF.

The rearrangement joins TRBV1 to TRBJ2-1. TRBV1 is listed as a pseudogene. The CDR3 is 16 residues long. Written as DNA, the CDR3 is TGCACCAGCAGCCAAATCACAACTAACTCCCCCAATGAGCAGTTCTTC. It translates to CTSSQITTNSPNEQFF.

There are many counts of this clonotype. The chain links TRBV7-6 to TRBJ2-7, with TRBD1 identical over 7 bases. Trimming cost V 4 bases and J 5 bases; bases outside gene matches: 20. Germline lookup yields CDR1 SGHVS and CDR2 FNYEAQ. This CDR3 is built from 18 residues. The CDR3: CASSSGAGGRKKVDEQYF. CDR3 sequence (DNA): TGTGCCAGCAGCTCTGGGGCAGGGGGAAGAAAAAAAGTCGACGAGCAGTACTTC.

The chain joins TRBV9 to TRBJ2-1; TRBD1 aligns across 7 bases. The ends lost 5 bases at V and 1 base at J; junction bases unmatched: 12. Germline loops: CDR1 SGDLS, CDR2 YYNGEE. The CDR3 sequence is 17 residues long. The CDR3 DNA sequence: TGTGCCAGCAGTCCATACCGGGACAGAGAATCCTACAATGAGCAGTTCTTC. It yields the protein CASSPYRDRESYNEQFF.

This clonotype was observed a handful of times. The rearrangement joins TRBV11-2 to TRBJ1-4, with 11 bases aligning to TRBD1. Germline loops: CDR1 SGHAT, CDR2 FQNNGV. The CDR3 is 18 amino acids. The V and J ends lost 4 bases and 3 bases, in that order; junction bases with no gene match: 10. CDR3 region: CASSSPGQGVGSNEKLFF. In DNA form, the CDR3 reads TGTGCCAGCAGCTCACCGGGACAGGGGGTAGGGTCTAATGAAAAACTGTTTTTT.

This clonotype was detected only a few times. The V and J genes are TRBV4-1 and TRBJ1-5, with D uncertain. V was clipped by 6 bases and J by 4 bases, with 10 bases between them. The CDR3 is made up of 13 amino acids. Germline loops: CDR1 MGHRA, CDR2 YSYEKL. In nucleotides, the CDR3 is TGCGCCAGCAGTAGAGGGCTAAATCAGCCCCAGCATTTT. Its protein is CASSRGLNQPQHF.

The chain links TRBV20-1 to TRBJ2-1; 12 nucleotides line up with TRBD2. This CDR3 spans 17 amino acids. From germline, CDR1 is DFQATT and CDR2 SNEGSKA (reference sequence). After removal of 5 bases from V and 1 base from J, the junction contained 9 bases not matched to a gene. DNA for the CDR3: TGCAGTGCTTCTAGCGGGGGGGTAGGTAGTTCCTACAATGAGCAGTTCTTC. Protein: CSASSGGVGSSYNEQFF.

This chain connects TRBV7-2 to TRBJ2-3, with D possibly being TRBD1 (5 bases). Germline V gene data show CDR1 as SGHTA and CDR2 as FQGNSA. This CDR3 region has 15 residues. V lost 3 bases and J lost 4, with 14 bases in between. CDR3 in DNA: TGTGCCAGCAGCTTGCCCTCCAGGGTTTCAGATACGCAGTATTTT. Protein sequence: CASSLPSRVSDTQYF. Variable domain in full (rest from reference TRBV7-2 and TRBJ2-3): GAGVSQSPSNKVTEKGKDVELRCDPISGHTALYWYRQSLGQGLEFLIYFQGNSAPDKSGLPSDRFSAERTGGSVSTLTIQRTQQEDSAVYLCASSLPSRVSDTQYFGPGTRLTVL.

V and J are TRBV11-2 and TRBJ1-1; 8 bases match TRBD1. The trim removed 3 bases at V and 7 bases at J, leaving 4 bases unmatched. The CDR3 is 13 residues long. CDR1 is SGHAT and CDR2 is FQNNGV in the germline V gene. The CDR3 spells CASSLDREVEAFF. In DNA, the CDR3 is TGTGCCAGCAGCTTGGACAGGGAGGTTGAAGCTTTCTTT.

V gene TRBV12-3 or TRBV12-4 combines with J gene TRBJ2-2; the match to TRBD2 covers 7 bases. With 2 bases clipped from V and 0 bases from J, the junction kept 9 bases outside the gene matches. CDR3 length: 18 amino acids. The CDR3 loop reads CASSLYGWEGTNTGELFF. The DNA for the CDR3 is TGTGCCAGCAGTTTATATGGCTGGGAGGGCACGAACACCGGGGAGCTGTTTTTT.

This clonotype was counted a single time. The CDR3 nucleotides read TGCGCCAGCAGCCGGGAACAGGGACCTATTGAAAAACTGTTTTTT. The encoded protein is CASSREQGPIEKLFF. The chain uses TRBV10-2 and TRBJ1-4, with TRBD1 as a possible D gene (6 bases). The CDR3 is 15 residues long. Germline values: CDR1 WSHSY, CDR2 SAAADI. Trimming pared 6 bases from V and 7 bases from J, leaving 18 bases between.

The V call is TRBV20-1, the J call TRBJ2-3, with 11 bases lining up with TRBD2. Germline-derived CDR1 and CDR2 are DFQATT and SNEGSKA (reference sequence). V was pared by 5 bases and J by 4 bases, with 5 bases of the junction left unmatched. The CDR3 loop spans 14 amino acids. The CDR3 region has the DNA TGCAGTGCTTTCATAGCGGGGGGGGCAGATACGCAGTATTTT. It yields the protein CSAFIAGGADTQYF.

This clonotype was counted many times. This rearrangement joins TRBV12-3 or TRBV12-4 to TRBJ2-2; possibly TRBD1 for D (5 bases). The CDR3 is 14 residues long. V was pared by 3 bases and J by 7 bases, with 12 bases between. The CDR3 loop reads CASSFGARSGELFF. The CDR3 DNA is TGTGCCAGCAGTTTTGGGGCGCGAAGCGGGGAGCTGTTTTTT.

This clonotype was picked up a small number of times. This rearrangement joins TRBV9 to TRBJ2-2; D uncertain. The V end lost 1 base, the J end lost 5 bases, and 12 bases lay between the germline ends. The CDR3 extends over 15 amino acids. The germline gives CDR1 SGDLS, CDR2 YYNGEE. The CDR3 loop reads CASSVFGGLTGELFF. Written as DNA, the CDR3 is TGTGCCAGCAGCGTATTTGGTGGTTTAACCGGGGAGCTGTTTTTT.

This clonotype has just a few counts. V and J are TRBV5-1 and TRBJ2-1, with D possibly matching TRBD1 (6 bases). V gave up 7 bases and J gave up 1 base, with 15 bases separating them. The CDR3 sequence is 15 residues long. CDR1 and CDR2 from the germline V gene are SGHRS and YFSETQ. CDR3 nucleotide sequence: TGCGCCAGCTCAGGGGAAAATGATTCCTACAATGAGCAGTTCTTC. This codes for CASSGENDSYNEQFF.

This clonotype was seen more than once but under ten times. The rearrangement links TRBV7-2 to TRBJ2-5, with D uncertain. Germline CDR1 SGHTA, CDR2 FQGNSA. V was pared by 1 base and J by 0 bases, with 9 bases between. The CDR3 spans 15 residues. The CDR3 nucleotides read TGTGCCAGCAGCTTAGAGGCGTGGTACCAAGAGACCCAGTACTTC. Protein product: CASSLEAWYQETQYF.

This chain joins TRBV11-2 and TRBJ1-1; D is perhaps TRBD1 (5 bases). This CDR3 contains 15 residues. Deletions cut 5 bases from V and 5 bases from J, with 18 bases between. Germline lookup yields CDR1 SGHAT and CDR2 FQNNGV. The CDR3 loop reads CASSPIRGCGTEAFF. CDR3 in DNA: TGTGCCAGCAGCCCGATTCGGGGGTGCGGGACTGAAGCTTTCTTT.

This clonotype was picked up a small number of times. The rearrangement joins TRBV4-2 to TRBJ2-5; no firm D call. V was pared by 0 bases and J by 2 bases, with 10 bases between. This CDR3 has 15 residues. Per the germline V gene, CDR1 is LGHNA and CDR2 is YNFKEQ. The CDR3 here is CASSQDTLRQETQYF. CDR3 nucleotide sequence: TGTGCCAGCAGCCAAGATACCTTGCGGCAAGAGACCCAGTACTTC.